These 24 T cell receptor beta chains came from one sample sequenced in a study of CD8 T cells in ankylosing spondylitis. Study results and caveats: What seemed typical of ankylosing spondylitis blood was a TCR beta motif built from eight highly homologous variants.

These receptors' antigens are unknown. TCRdb used MiXCR to reprocess the 5' RACE reads, holding one entry per CDR3 protein. Here the sample spans around 490,000 distinct CDR3 sequences, roughly 5.2% being singletons. The sequencing sample was made of blood, either unsorted or a sorted T cell fraction (not recorded which). All receptors derive from a male donor with ankylosing spondylitis.

This clonotype was seen at least ten times. This rearrangement joins TRBV15 to TRBJ2-7; a weak D match, TRBD1 (6 bases). CDR3 size: 17 residues. V lost 3 bases and J 4 bases, leaving 22 bases between the germline ends. Germline CDR1 reads LNHNV; CDR2 reads YYDKDF (reference sequence). CDR3 in amino acids: CATSRHLSTDSPYEQYF. CDR3 nucleotides: TGTGCCACCAGCAGGCACCTCTCCACGGACAGTCCGTACGAGCAGTACTTC.

This clonotype was found many times. The chain recombines TRBV10-3 with TRBJ2-1; the D is unclear. Trimming removed 5 bases at V and 8 bases at J, with 10 bases between. This CDR3 region has 12 residues. CDR1 is ENHRY and CDR2 is SYGVKD in the germline V gene. Here the CDR3 DNA reads TGTGCCATCAGTCCAGGCGGAGATGAGCAGTTCTTC. It yields the protein CAISPGGDEQFF.

This clonotype was detected ten times or more. The genes are TRBV12-3 or TRBV12-4 and TRBJ1-5; D may be TRBD1 (5 bases). The CDR3 covers 14 residues. Trimming pared 2 bases from V and 3 bases from J, leaving 8 bases between. CDR3 protein: CASSLRGTNQPQHF. The CDR3 DNA reads as TGTGCCAGCAGTTTACGGGGGACCAATCAGCCCCAGCATTTT.

This clonotype was detected a few times. V is TRBV5-1 and J is TRBJ2-1, with D possibly matching TRBD2 (6 bases). CDR1 is SGHRS, CDR2 YFSETQ, per germline. This CDR3 spans 17 amino acids. Trimming shortened V by 3 bases and J by 2 bases, and 18 bases separated the two germline ends. The chain's CDR3 is CASSSRAAGSTYNEQFF. As DNA, the CDR3 is TGCGCCAGCAGCTCGAGAGCGGCGGGAAGTACCTACAATGAGCAGTTCTTC.

Ten or more counts support this clonotype. The chain joins TRBV7-2 to TRBJ1-2; D remains unclear. Germline V lookup: CDR1 SGHTA, CDR2 FQGNSA. The CDR3 is 15 amino acids. V was trimmed by 5 bases and J by 4 bases, leaving 17 bases between them. The CDR3 region is CASSPSPSWGYGYTF. DNA for the CDR3: TGTGCCAGCAGCCCATCCCCGAGTTGGGGCTATGGCTACACCTTC.

This clonotype was picked up many times. V usage is TRBV27 and J usage is TRBJ2-1, with TRBD2 matching 12 bases. The V gene end was trimmed by 4 bases and the J gene end by 6 bases; junction bases not matched to a gene: 4. The CDR3 has 15 residues. Germline loops: CDR1 MNHEY, CDR2 SMNVEV (reference sequence). CDR3 residues: CASSSTSGGRNEQFF. The DNA for the CDR3 is TGTGCCAGCAGTTCGACTAGCGGGGGCCGCAATGAGCAGTTCTTC.

This clonotype has at least ten counts. The rearrangement uses TRBV6-2 or TRBV6-3 and TRBJ1-4; no clear D. V gave up 4 bases and J gave up 8 bases, with 11 bases separating them. CDR1 and CDR2 (germline): MNHEY, SVGEGT. The CDR3 has 13 amino acids. CDR3 residues: CASSLFSVEKLFF. In nucleotides, the CDR3 is TGTGCCAGCAGTTTATTTTCCGTGGAAAAACTGTTTTTT.

This clonotype has ten or more counts. The chain joins TRBV5-1 to TRBJ2-1; D is perhaps TRBD1 (5 bases). Trimming removed 0 bases at V and 4 bases at J, with 14 bases between. This CDR3 has 16 amino acids. Germline CDR1 SGHRS, CDR2 YFSETQ. CDR3 nucleotides: TGCGCCAGCAGCTTGGCCCTAGGGGTGGGGTACAATGAGCAGTTCTTC. It specifies CASSLALGVGYNEQFF.

The chain employs TRBV6-5 and TRBJ1-2; maybe TRBD1 (5 bases). The ends were cut back, 2 bases at V and 2 bases at J, with 9 bases in the middle. Germline V CDR1 and CDR2: MNHEY, SVGAGI. The CDR3 is 14 residues long. The CDR3 coding sequence is TGTGCCAGCAGTTACCTGGGACCGAACTATGGCTACACCTTC. This sequence encodes CASSYLGPNYGYTF.

J is TRBJ2-1 and V is TRBV29-1; possibly TRBD2 for D (5 bases). The germline V gene has CDR1 SQVTM and CDR2 ANQGSEA. Trimming took 6 bases from V and 10 from J, leaving 16 bases between them. The CDR3 contains 12 residues. CDR3 DNA sequence: TGCAGCGTAGTTAGAGGGCAGCGCGAGCAGTTCTTC. It is translated as CSVVRGQREQFF.

This clonotype was observed a handful of times. The CDR3 DNA reads as TGTGCCAGCAGGGGGGTCCAGGGGATTCAGTACTTC. It yields the protein CASRGVQGIQYF. The chain couples TRBV2 to TRBJ2-4, with D possibly TRBD1 on 6 matching bases. CDR3 size: 12 residues. Germline assignment: CDR1 SNHLY and CDR2 FYNNEI. Trimming cost V 6 bases and J 10 bases, with 13 bases left between them.

This clonotype was observed at least ten times. This chain joins TRBV6-2 or TRBV6-3 and TRBJ1-6; D remains unclear. CDR3 length equals 15 residues. The V gene's germline CDR1 is MNHEY and CDR2 SVGEGT. The V end lost 2 bases, the J end lost 5 bases, and 10 bases lay between the germline ends. The CDR3 DNA is TGTGCCAGCAGTTACCCCCGGACGAATAATTCACCCCTCCACTTT. Its protein is CASSYPRTNNSPLHF.

At least ten counts were recorded for this clonotype. The V call is TRBV20-1, the J call TRBJ2-7; D may be TRBD1 or TRBD2 (5 bases each). CDR3 length equals 12 residues. V lost 2 bases and J 3 bases, leaving 8 bases between the germline ends. Germline assignment: CDR1 DFQATT and CDR2 SNEGSKA (reference sequence). For the CDR3, the DNA is TGCAGTGCTAGACAGGGAGTCTACGAGCAGTACTTC. It specifies CSARQGVYEQYF.

This sequence joins TRBV9 and TRBJ2-1; 10 bases map to TRBD2. V gave up 4 bases and J gave up 9 bases; unmatched junction bases: 10. The CDR3 totals 15 residues. Germline loops: CDR1 SGDLS, CDR2 YYNGEE. As DNA, the CDR3 is TGTGCCAGCAGCTCAGGGCTAGCGGGAGTCAGTGAGCAGTTCTTC. This sequence encodes CASSSGLAGVSEQFF.

This clonotype appeared a few times. This chain links TRBV7-3 with TRBJ2-1; D could derive from TRBD1 or TRBD2 (5 bases each). V was cut by 2 bases and J by 4 bases, with 12 bases left in between. Germline-derived CDR1 and CDR2 are SGHTA and FQGTGA. The CDR3 runs 15 residues. CDR3 sequence: CASSLQGRGYNEQFF. The CDR3 DNA sequence: TGTGCCAGCAGCTTACAGGGAAGAGGGTACAATGAGCAGTTCTTC.

There are many counts of this clonotype. CDR3 amino acids: CASSRLRAQETQYF. The CDR3 coding sequence is TGTGCCAGCAGCCGATTACGTGCCCAGGAGACCCAGTACTTC. The chain carries TRBV12-3 or TRBV12-4 and TRBJ2-5; no definite D call. Trimming took off 6 bases at V and 5 bases at J, with 16 bases between the two ends. The CDR3 runs 14 residues.

This clonotype was seen at least ten times. The chain has TRBV20-1 and TRBJ2-1; 9 bases agree with TRBD2. V trimming: 0 bases; J trimming: 4 bases; junction bases outside the gene matches: 4. The CDR3 length is 15 residues. Germline-derived CDR1 and CDR2 are DFQATT and SNEGSKA (reference sequence). CDR3 DNA sequence: TGCAGTGCTAGAGATGGGCTAGCGGGGTACAATGAGCAGTTCTTC. This gives the protein CSARDGLAGYNEQFF.

Worth noting for this clonotype: A much larger clone lies a single base off, so this may be a read error. The chain combines TRBV29-1 with TRBJ2-1; D gene unclear. The CDR3 has 11 amino acids. Germline loops: CDR1 SQVTM, CDR2 ANQGSEA. V was pared by 6 bases and J by 6 bases, with 9 bases between. The CDR3 here is CSVIIFNEQFF. DNA of the CDR3: TGCAGCGTGATAATCTTCAATGAGCAGTTCTTC.

Comments on this clonotype: Since a much larger clone is just one base distant, this may be a read error. This chain links TRBV27 with TRBJ2-2; D tentatively fits TRBD1 or TRBD2 (5 bases each). Germline V lookup: CDR1 MNHEY, CDR2 SMNVEV (reference sequence). CDR3 size: 14 residues. The CDR3 here is CAGSLRDVTGELFF. CDR3 in DNA: TGTGCCGGCAGTTTACGGGACGTTACCGGGGAGCTGTTTTTT.

To note about this clonotype: It is likely a read error, because the conserved phenylalanine at the end of the CDR3 is missing. V usage is TRBV28 and J usage is TRBJ2-1; 8 bases line up with TRBD2. Germline values: CDR1 MDHEN, CDR2 SYDVKM. The CDR3 totals 16 residues. Trimming took 1 base from V and 2 from J; bases not matched to a gene: 4. For the CDR3, the DNA is TGTGCCAGCAGTTTATTTGCGGGGGGTCCCTACAATGAGCAGTTCTCC. Residues: CASSLFAGGPYNEQFS.

CDR3 amino acids: CASRPSGAGTEAFF. CDR3 coding DNA: TGTGCCAGCAGGCCTTCAGGGGCGGGGACTGAAGCTTTCTTT. The chain couples TRBV6-2 or TRBV6-3 to TRBJ1-1, with D possibly matching TRBD1 (6 bases). V was trimmed by 6 bases and J by 5 bases, leaving 16 bases between them. Germline V CDR1 and CDR2: MNHEY, SVGEGT. There are 14 residues in the CDR3.

This clonotype was recorded a few times. The chain links TRBV20-1 to TRBJ1-2, with a possible D match to TRBD1 (6 bases). The germline V gene has CDR1 DFQATT and CDR2 SNEGSKA (reference sequence). CDR3 length: 12 amino acids. V lost 5 bases to trimming and J lost 8 bases, with 15 bases between them. CDR3 nucleotides: TGCAGTGCTCTATCTGGGGGGGCCGGCTACACCTTC. The encoded protein is CSALSGGAGYTF.

This clonotype was observed many times. The chain carries TRBV24-1 and TRBJ2-7; D tentatively fits TRBD1 or TRBD2 (6 bases each). The V end was cut by 5 bases, the J end by 3 bases, with 10 bases between. The CDR3 covers 13 residues. Germline V gene data show CDR1 as KGHDR and CDR2 as SFDVKD. Here the CDR3 DNA reads TGTGCCACCAGTGCCGGGGGCGGCTACGAGCAGTACTTC. Encoded protein: CATSAGGGYEQYF.

This clonotype was recorded many times. The rearrangement links TRBV10-3 to TRBJ1-5; D unclear. CDR3 length: 16 amino acids. Germline loops: CDR1 ENHRY, CDR2 SYGVKD. V dropped 3 bases and J dropped 4 bases, with 16 bases sitting between them. The CDR3, as DNA: TGTGCCATCAGTGATTATGGCAGTTTGGGTAATCAGCCCCAGCATTTT. This sequence encodes CAISDYGSLGNQPQHF.